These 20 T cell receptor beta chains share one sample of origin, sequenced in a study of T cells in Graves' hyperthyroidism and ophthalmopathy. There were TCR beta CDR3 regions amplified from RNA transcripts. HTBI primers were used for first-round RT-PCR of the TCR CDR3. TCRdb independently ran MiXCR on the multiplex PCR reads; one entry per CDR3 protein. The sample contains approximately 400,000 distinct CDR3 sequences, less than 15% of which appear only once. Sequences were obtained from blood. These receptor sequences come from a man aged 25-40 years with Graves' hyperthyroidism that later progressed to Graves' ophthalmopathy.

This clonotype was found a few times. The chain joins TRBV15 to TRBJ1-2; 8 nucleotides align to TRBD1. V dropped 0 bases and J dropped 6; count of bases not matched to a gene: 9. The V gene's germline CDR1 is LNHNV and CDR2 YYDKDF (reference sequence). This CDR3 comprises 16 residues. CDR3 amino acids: CATSRDRVDRDNGYTF. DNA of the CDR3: TGTGCCACCAGCAGAGATCGGGTGGACAGGGATAATGGCTACACCTTC.

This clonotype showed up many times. The CDR3 coding sequence is TGTGCCAGCAGCCCCGGGACAGAGAACTATGGCTACACCTTC. This codes for CASSPGTENYGYTF. This chain links TRBV11-2 with TRBJ1-2, with 7 bases fitting TRBD1. V lost 5 bases to trimming and J lost 2 bases; unmatched junction nucleotides: 5. The germline V gene encodes CDR1 SGHAT and CDR2 FQNNGV. CDR3 length equals 14 residues.

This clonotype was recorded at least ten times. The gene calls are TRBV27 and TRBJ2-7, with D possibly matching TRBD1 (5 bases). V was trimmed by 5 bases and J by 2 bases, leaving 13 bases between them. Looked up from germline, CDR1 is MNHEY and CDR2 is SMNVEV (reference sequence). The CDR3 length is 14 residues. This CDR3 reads CASSPIDRTYEQYF. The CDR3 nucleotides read TGTGCCAGCAGTCCAATCGACAGAACCTACGAGCAGTACTTC.

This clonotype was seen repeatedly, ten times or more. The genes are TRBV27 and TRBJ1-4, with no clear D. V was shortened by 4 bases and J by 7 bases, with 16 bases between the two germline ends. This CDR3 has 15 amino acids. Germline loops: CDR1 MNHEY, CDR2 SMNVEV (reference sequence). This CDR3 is CASSSPSVVGEKLFF. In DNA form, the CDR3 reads TGTGCCAGCAGTTCCCCGAGCGTGGTGGGTGAAAAACTGTTTTTT.

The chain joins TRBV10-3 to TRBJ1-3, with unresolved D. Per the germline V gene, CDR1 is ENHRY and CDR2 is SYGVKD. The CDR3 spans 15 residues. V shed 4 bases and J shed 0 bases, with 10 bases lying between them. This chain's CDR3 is CAISGVESSGNTIYF. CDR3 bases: TGTGCCATCAGTGGGGTGGAGAGCTCTGGAAACACCATATATTTT.

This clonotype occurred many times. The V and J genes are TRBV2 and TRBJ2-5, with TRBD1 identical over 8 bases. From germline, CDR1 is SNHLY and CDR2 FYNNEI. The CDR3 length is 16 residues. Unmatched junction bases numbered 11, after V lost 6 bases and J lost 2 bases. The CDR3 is CASSGFRDRRQETQYF. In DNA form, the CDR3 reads TGTGCCAGCAGCGGATTCCGGGACAGGCGACAAGAGACCCAGTACTTC.

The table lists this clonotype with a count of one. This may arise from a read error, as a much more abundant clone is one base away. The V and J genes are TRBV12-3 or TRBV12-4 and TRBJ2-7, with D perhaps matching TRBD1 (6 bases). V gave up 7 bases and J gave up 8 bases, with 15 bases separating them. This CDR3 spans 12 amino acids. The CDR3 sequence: CASTLTGPKQYF. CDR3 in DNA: TGTGCCAGCACCCTAACAGGGCCCAAGCAGTACTTC.

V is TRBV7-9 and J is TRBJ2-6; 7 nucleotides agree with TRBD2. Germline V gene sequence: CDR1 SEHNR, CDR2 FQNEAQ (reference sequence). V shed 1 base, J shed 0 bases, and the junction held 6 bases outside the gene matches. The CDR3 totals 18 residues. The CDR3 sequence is CASSLEWGGISGANVLTF. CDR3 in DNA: TGTGCCAGCAGCTTAGAGTGGGGAGGGATCTCTGGGGCCAACGTCCTGACTTTC. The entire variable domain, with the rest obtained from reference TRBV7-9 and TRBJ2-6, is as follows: DTGVSQNPRHKITKRGQNVTFRCDPISEHNRLYWYRQTLGQGPEFLTYFQNEAQLEKSRLLSDRFSAERPKGSFSTLEIQRTEQGDSAMYLCASSLEWGGISGANVLTFGAGSRLTVL.

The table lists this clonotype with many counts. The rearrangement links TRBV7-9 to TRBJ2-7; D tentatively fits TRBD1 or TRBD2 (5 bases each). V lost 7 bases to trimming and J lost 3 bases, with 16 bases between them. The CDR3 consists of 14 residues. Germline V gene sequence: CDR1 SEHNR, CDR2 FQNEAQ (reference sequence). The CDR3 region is CASTAEGTIYEQYF. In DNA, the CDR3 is TGTGCCAGCACCGCTGAAGGGACCATCTACGAGCAGTACTTC.

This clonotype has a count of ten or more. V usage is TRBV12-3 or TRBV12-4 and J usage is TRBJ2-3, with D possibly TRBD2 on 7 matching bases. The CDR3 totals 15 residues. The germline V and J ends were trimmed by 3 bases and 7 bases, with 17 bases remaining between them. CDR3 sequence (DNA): TGTGCCAGCAGTTTCTACGCGGGGGCCAGCAATACGCAGTATTTT. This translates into CASSFYAGASNTQYF.

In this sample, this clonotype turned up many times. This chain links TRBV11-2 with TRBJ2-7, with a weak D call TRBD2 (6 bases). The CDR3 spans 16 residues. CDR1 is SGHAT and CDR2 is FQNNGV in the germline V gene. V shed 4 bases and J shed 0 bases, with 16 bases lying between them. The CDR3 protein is CASSSFGSAGSYEQYF. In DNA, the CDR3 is TGTGCCAGCAGCTCCTTCGGGTCAGCGGGCTCCTACGAGCAGTACTTC. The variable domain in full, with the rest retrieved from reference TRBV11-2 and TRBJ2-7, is EAGVAQSPRYKIIEKRQSVAFWCNPISGHATLYWYQQILGQGPKLLIQFQNNGVVDDSQLPKDRFSAERLKGVDSTLKIQPAKLEDSAVYLCASSSFGSAGSYEQYFGPGTRLTVT.

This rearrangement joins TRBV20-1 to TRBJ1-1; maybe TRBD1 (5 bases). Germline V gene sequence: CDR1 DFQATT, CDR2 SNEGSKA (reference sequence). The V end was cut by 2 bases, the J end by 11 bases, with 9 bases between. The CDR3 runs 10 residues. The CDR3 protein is CSARRGLAFF. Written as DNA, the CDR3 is TGCAGTGCTAGACGGGGCCTGGCTTTCTTT.

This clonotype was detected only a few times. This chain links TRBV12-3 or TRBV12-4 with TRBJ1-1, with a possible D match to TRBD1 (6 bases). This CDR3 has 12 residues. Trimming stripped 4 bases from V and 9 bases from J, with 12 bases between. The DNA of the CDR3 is TGTGCCAGCAGTTCGGGGACACCTAAAGCTTTCTTT. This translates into CASSSGTPKAFF.

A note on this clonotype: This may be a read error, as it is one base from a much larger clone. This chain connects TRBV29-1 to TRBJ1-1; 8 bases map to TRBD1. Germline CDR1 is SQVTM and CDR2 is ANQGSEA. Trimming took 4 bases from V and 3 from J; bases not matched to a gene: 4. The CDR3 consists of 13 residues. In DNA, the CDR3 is TGCAGCGTTGGGGACAGGTTGGACACTGAAGCTTTCTTT. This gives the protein CSVGDRLDTEAFF.

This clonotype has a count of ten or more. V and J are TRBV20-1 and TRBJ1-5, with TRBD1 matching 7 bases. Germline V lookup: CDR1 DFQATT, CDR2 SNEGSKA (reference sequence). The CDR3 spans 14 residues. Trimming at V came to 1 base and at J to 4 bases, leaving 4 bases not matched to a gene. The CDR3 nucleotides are TGCAGTGCTAGAGGCAGACAGGGAAATCAGCCCCAGCATTTT. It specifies CSARGRQGNQPQHF.

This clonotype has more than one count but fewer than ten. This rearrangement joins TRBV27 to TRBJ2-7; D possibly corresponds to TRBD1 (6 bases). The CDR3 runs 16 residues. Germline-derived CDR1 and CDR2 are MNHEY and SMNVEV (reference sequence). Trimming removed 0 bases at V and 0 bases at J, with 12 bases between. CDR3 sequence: CASSLSSQGHSYEQYF. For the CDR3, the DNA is TGTGCCAGCAGTTTATCCAGTCAGGGGCACTCCTACGAGCAGTACTTC.

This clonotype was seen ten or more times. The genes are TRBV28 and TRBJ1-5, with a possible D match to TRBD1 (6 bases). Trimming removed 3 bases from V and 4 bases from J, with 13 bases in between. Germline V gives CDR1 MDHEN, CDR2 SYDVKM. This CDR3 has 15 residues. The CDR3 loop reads CASSFSGAGNQPQHF. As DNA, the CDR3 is TGTGCCAGCAGTTTCTCGGGGGCAGGTAATCAGCCCCAGCATTTT.

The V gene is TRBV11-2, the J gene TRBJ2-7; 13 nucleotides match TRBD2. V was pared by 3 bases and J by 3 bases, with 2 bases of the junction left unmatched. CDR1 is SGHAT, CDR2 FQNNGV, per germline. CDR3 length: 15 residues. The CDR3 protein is CASSFGTSGNYEQYF. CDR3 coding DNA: TGTGCCAGCAGCTTTGGGACTAGCGGGAACTACGAGCAGTACTTC.

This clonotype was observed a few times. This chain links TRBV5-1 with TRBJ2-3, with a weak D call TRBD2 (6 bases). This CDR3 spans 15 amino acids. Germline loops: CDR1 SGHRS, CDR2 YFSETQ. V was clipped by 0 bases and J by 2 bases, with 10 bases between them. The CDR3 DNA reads TGCGCCAGCAGCTTGGTTCGGGGGACCACAGATACGCAGTATTTT. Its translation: CASSLVRGTTDTQYF.

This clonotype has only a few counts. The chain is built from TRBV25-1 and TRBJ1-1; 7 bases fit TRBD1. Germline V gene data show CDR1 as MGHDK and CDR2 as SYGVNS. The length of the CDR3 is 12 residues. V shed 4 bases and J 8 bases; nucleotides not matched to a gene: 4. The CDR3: CASSGQGREAFF. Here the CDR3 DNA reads TGTGCCAGCAGTGGACAGGGAAGAGAAGCTTTCTTT. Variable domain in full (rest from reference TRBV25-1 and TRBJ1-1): EADIYQTPRYLVIGTGKKITLECSQTMGHDKMYWYQQDPGMELHLIHYSYGVNSTEKGDLSSESTVSRIRTEHFPLTLESARPSHTSQYLCASSGQGREAFFGQGTRLTVV.